This record covers a single T cell receptor (beta chain). Its target is not known. The data were taken from a study of cytomegalovirus exposure and HLA in healthy donors. Using immunoSEQ multiplex PCR, the repertoire was profiled, and TCRdb retains in-frame clones only, with some absent. Of about 98,000 clones listed, about 90% were seen once; the top ten hold around 6%. V lost 5 bases, J lost 4 bases, and 12 bases stayed unmatched. Germline assignment: CDR1 SGHTA and CDR2 FQGNSA. The CDR3 contains 17 residues. Study-level results: Some TCR beta chains (over 150 of them) were listed as cytomegalovirus-associated. Under in vitro conditions, three CMV-associated chains were confirmed as specific for CMV antigens. TCR clusters originating in the first cohort tended to co-occur in the approximately 130 validation repertoires, according to a later analysis.

V and J are TRBV7-2 and TRBJ2-1, with TRBD2 matching 9 bases. The sequenced sample consisted of PBMCs. The receptor was derived from a man aged 18-30 years in good health and CMV-seropositive. The CDR3 sequence is CASSLIAGETPYNEQFF. In DNA, the CDR3 is TGTGCCAGCAGCCTTATAGCGGGGGAGACACCTTACAATGAGCAGTTCTTC.